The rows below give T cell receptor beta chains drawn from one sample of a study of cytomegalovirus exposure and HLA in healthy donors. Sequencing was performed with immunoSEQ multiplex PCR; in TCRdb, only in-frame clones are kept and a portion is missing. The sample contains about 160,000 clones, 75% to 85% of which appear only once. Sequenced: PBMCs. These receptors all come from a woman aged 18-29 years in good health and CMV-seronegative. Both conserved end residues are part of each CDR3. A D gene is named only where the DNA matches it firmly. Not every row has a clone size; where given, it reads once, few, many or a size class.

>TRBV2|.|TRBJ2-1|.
TGTGCCAGCAGGGCAATAGCGGCCACTTACAATGAGCAGTTCTTC
CASRAIAATYNEQFF
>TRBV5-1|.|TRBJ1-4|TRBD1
TGCGCCAGCAGCCTCCGCCCGGGACAGTTGAATGAAAAACTGTTTTTT
CASSLRPGQLNEKLFF
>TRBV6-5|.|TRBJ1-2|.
TGTGCCACGTCTGCGGGGCGCTATGGCTACACCTTC
CATSAGRYGYTF
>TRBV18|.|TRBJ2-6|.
TGTGCCAGCTCACCACCGGGGGCGTCTGGGGCCAACGTCCTGACTTTC
CASSPPGASGANVLTF
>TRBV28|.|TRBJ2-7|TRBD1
TGTGCCAGCAGTTTATGGACAGGGGACGGGTACGAGCAGTACTTC
CASSLWTGDGYEQYF
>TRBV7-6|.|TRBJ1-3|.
TGTGCCAGCAGCCTAGGTCTAACACAGGAGGGGCCGACCTCTGGAAACACCATATATTTT
CASSLGLTQEGPTSGNTIYF
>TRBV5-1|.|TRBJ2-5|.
TGCGCCAGCAGCTTGGGACAGGGGAGGGAAGAGACCCAGTACTTC
CASSLGQGREETQYF
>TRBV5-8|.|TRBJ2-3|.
TGTGCCAGCAGCTTGTCTCAGGGCAGCAGATCCACAGATACGCAGTATTTT
CASSLSQGSRSTDTQYF
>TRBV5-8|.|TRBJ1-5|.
TGTGCCAGCAGCTTTATCCAGCCCCAGCATTTT
CASSFIQPQHF
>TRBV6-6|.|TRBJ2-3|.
TGTGCCAGCAGTGGCCCCAGAAGCACAGATACGCAGTATTTT
CASSGPRSTDTQYF
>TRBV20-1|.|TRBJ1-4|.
TGCAGTGCTAACCCGGGTGAAAAACTGTTTTTT
CSANPGEKLFF
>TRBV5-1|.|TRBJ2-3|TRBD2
TGCGCCAGCAGCGGTAGCGGGGTCAGCACAGATACGCAGTATTTT
CASSGSGVSTDTQYF
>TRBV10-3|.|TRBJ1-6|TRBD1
TGTGCCATCAGACAGGGACAGCAACATAATTCACCCCTCCACTTT
CAIRQGQQHNSPLHF
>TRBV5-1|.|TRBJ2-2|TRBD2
TGCGCCAGCAGCCCCATACGCGGACTAGCGGGCCAACAACTGACCGGGGAGCTGTTTTTT
CASSPIRGLAGQQLTGELFF
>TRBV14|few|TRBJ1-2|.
TGTGCCAGCAGCCCCCGGACAGACTATGGCTACACCTTC
CASSPRTDYGYTF
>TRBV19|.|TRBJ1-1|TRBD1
TGTGCCAGTAGTCCAGCGACAGGGCTCATGAACACTGAAGCTTTCTTT
CASSPATGLMNTEAFF
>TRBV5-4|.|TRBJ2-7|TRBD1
TGTGCCAGCAGCTTACAACAGGGGTTTTTGGGCGAGCAGTACTTC
CASSLQQGFLGEQYF
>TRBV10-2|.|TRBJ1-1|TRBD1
TGCGCCAGCAGTGAGTCTGGGACAGGGGGAAGTGAAGCTTTCTTT
CASSESGTGGSEAFF
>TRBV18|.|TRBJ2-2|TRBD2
TGTGCCAGCTCACCCGGGACTACCAACACCGGGGAGCTGTTTTTT
CASSPGTTNTGELFF
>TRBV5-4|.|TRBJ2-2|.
TGTGCCAGCAGCGAAAGTCTAGCGACTAACACCGGGGAGCTGTTTTTT
CASSESLATNTGELFF
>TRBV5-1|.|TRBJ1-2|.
TGCGCCAGCAGTCGGCACCGGGACACCTCCAACTATGGCTACACCTTC
CASSRHRDTSNYGYTF
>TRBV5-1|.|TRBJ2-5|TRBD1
TGCGCCAGCAGCTCCGGGACAGGGAACGGCGAGACCCAGTACTTC
CASSSGTGNGETQYF
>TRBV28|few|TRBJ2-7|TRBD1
TGTGCCAGCAGCTTTGGGACAGGGACCTACGAGCAGTACTTC
CASSFGTGTYEQYF
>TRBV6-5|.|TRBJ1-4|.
TGTGCCAGCAGTTACGGTGACAGGAGTAATGAAAAACTGTTTTTT
CASSYGDRSNEKLFF
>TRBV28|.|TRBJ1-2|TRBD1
TGTGCCACCCGACAGGGATCGGACTATGGCTACACCTTC
CATRQGSDYGYTF
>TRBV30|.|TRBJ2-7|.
TGTGCCTGGGCCCCCGGGGTTTCCTACGAGCAGTACTTC
CAWAPGVSYEQYF
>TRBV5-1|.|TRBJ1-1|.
TGCGCCAGCAGCAAAATCGCGGGGGACACTGAAGCTTTCTTT
CASSKIAGDTEAFF
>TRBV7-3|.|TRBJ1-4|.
TGTGCCAGCAGCTTAACCCTACCGTCGGAAAAACTGTTTTTT
CASSLTLPSEKLFF
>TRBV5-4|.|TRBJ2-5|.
TGTGCCAGCAGCCCAGATTCCACATCGTACCAAGAGACCCAGTACTTC
CASSPDSTSYQETQYF
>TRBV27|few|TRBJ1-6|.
TGTGCCAGCAGTTTACTTGGGGCAAACTCACCCCTCCACTTT
CASSLLGANSPLHF
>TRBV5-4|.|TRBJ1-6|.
TGTGCCAGCAGCCCTTTTAGCGGGGGAATTAGATCACCCCTCCACTTT
CASSPFSGGIRSPLHF
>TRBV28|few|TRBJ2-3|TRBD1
TGTGCCAGCAGTTTATGGCTACGGACAGGGAGCACAGATACGCAGTATTTT
CASSLWLRTGSTDTQYF
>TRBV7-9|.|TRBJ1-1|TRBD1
TGTGCCAGCAGCCGCGGACAGGCGAACACTGAAGCTTTCTTT
CASSRGQANTEAFF
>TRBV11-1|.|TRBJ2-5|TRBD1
TGTGCCAGCAGCTTCCGGGACAGGGGAAGTACGGAGACCCAGTACTTC
CASSFRDRGSTETQYF
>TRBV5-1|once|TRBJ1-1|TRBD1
TGCGCCAGCAGCTCAACATATGACAGGGCCACTGAAGCTTTCTTT
CASSSTYDRATEAFF
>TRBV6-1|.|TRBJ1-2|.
TGTGCCAGCAGTGAAACAGGCTATGGCTACACCTTC
CASSETGYGYTF
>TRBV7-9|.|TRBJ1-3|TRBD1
TGTTCCAGCAGCCTGTGGGACAGCGCTGGAAACACCATATATTTT
CSSSLWDSAGNTIYF
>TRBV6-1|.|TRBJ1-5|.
TGTGCCAGCAGAGCGATGAATCAGCCCCAGCATTTT
CASRAMNQPQHF
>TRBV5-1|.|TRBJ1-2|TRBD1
TGCGCCAGCAGCATAGGACAGGGGGCGGCCTATGGCTACACCTTC
CASSIGQGAAYGYTF
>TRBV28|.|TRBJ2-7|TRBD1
TGTGCCAGCAGTTTATTCGGGACAGGGGCATACGAGCAGTACTTC
CASSLFGTGAYEQYF
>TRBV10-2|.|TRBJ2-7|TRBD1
TGCGCCAGCAGTGAGTCGGGGACAGTCTCCTACGAGCAGTACTTC
CASSESGTVSYEQYF
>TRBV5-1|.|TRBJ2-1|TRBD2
TGCGCCAGCAGCGCCGGGACTAGCGGGAAGATGAGCGACAATGAGCAGTTCTTC
CASSAGTSGKMSDNEQFF
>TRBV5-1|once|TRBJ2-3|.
TGCGCCAGCAGCTTGGGGGCAGCCCTTAGCACAGATACGCAGTATTTT
CASSLGAALSTDTQYF
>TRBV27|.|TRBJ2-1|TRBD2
TGTGCCAGCAGTTTATCCCTAGCGGGGTCCTCCTACAATGAGCAGTTCTTC
CASSLSLAGSSYNEQFF
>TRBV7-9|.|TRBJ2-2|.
TGTGCCAGCAGCACCCCCCCGGGGCGGGGGAACACCGGGGAGCTGTTTTTT
CASSTPPGRGNTGELFF